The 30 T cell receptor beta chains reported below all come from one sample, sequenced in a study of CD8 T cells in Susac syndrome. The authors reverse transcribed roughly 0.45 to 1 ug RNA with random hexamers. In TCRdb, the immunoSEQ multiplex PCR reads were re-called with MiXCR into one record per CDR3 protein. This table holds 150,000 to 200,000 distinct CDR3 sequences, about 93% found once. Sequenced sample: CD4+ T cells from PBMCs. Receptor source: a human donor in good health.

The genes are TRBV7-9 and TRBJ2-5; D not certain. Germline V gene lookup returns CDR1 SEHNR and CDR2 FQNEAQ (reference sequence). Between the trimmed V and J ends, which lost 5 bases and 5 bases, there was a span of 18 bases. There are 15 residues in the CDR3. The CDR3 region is CASSRLGVGLETQYF. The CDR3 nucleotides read TGTGCCAGCAGCCGCTTAGGTGTAGGATTGGAGACCCAGTACTTC.

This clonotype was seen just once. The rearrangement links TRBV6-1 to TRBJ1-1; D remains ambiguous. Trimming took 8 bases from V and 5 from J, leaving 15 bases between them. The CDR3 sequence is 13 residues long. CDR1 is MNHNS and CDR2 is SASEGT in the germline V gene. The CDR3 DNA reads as TGTGCCAGCGGGAAGGTGAGGGAAACTGAAGCTTTCTTT. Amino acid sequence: CASGKVRETEAFF.

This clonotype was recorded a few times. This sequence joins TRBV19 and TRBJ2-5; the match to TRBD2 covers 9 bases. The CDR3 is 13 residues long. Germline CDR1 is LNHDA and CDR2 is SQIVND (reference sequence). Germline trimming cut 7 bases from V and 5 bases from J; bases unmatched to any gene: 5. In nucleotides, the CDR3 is TGTGCCAGTAAGCGGGGGGCCGGGGAGACCCAGTACTTC. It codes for CASKRGAGETQYF.

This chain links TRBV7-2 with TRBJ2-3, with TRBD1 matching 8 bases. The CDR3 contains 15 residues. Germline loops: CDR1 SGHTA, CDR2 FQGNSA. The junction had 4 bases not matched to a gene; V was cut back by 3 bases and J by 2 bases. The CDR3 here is CASSLGQAPTDTQYF. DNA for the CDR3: TGTGCCAGCAGCTTGGGACAGGCACCCACAGATACGCAGTATTTT.

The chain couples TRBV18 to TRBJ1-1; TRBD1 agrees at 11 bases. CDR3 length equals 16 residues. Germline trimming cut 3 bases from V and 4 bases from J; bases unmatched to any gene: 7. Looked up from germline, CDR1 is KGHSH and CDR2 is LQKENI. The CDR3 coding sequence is TGTGCCAGCTCACCCCGGACAGGGGGCCGTGGCACTGAAGCTTTCTTT. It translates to CASSPRTGGRGTEAFF.

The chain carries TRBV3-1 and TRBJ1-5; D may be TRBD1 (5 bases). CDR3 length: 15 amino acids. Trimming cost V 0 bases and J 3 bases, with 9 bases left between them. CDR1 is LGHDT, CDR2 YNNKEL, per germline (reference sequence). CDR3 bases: TGTGCCAGCAGCCAAGAGGGACGGGACAATCAGCCCCAGCATTTT. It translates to CASSQEGRDNQPQHF.

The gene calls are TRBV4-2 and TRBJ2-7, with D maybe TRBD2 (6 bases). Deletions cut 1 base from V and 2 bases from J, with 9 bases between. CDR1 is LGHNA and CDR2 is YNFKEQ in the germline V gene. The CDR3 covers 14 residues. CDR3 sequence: CASSQVGGTYEQYF. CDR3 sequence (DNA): TGTGCCAGCAGCCAAGTGGGGGGTACCTACGAGCAGTACTTC.

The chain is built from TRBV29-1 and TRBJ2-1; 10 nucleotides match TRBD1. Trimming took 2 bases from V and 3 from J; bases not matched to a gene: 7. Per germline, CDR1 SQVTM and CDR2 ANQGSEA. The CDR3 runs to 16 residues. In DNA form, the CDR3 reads TGCAGCGTTGAAACCGGGACAGGGGATCACTACAATGAGCAGTTCTTC. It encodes CSVETGTGDHYNEQFF.

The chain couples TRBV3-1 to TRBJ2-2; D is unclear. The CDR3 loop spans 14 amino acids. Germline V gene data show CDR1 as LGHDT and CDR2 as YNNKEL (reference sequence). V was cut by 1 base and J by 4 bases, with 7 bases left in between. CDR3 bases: TGTGCCAGCAGCCAAGGGTATGGCACCGGGGAGCTGTTTTTT. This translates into CASSQGYGTGELFF. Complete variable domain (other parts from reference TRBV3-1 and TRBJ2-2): DTAVSQTPKYLVTQMGNDKSIKCEQNLGHDTMYWYKQDSKKFLKIMFSYNNKELIINETVPNRFSPKSPDKAHLNLHINSLELGDSAVYFCASSQGYGTGELFFGEGSRLTVL.

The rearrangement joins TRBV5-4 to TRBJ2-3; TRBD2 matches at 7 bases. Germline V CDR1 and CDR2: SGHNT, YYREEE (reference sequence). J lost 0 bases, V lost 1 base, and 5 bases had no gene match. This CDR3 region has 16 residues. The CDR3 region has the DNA TGTGCCAGCAGCTTGAGGCTAGCGGCTAGCACAGATACGCAGTATTTT. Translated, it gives CASSLRLAASTDTQYF.

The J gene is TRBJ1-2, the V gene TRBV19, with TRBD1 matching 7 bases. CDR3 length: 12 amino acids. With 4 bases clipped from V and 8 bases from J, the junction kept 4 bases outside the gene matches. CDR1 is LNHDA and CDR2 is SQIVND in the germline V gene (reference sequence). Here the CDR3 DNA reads TGTGCCAGTAGTACCAGGGGGAGCGGCTACACCTTC. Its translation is CASSTRGSGYTF.

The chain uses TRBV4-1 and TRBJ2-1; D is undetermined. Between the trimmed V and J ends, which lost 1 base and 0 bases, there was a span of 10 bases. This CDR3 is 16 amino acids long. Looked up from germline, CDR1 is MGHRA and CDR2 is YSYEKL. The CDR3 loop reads CASSQGNQYSYNEQFF. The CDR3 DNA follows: TGCGCCAGCAGCCAAGGGAATCAGTACTCCTACAATGAGCAGTTCTTC.

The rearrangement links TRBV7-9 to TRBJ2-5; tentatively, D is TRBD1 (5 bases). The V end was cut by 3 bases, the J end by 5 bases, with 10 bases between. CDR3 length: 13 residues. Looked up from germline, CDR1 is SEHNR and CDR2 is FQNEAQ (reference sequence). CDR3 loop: CASSFTGYETQYF. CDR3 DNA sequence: TGTGCCAGCAGCTTTACAGGTTACGAGACCCAGTACTTC.

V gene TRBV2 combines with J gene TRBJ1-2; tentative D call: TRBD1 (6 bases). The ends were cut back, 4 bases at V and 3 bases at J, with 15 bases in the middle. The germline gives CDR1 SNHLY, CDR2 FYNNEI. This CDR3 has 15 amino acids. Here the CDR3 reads CASSGDRQSYYGYTF. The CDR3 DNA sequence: TGTGCCAGCAGTGGAGACAGGCAATCATACTATGGCTACACCTTC. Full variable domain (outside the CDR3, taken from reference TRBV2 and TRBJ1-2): EPEVTQTPSHQVTQMGQEVILRCVPISNHLYFYWYRQILGQKVEFLVSFYNNEISEKSEIFDDQFSVERPDGSNFTLKIRSTKLEDSAMYFCASSGDRQSYYGYTFGSGTRLTVV.

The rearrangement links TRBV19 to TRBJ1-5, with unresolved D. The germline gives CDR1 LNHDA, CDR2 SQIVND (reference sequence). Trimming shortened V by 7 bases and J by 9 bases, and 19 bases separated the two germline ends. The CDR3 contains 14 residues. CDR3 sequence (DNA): TGTGCCAGTACCTCCATGGCAGGAAGATGGCCCCAGCATTTT. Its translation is CASTSMAGRWPQHF.

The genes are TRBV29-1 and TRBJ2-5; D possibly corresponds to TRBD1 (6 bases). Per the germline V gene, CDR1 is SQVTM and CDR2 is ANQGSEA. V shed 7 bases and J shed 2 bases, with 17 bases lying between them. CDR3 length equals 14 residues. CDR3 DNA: TGCAGCGAGACCCGTCAGGGGTTACAAGAGACCCAGTACTTC. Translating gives CSETRQGLQETQYF.

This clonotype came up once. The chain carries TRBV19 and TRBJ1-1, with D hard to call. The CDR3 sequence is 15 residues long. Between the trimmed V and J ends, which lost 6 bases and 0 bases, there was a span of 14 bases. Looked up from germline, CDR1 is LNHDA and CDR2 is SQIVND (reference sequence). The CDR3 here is CASRASLILNTEAFF. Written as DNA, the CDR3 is TGTGCCAGTAGGGCCTCACTGATCTTGAACACTGAAGCTTTCTTT.

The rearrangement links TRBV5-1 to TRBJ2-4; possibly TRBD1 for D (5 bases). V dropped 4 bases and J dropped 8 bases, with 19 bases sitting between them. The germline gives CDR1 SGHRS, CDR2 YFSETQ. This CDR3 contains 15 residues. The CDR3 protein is CASSPGRDGVHIQYF. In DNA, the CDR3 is TGCGCCAGCAGCCCCGGCAGGGATGGAGTACACATTCAGTACTTC.

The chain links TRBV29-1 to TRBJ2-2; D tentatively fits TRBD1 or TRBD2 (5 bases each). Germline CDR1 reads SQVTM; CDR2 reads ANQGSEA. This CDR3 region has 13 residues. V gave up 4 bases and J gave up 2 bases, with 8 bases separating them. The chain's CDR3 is CSVGGGNTGELFF. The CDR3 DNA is TGCAGCGTTGGTGGGGGAAACACCGGGGAGCTGTTTTTT.

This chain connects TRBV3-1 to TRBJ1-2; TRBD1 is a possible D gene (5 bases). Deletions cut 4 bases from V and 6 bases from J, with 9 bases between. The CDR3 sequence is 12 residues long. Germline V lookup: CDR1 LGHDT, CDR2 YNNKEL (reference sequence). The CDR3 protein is CASSLRRDGYTF. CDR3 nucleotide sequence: TGTGCCAGCAGCCTCCGCAGGGATGGCTACACCTTC.

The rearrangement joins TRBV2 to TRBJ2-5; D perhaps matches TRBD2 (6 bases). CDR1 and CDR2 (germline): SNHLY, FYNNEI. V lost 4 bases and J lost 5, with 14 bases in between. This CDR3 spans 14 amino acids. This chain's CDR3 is CASSGSTGGETQYF. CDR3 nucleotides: TGTGCCAGCAGTGGGTCGACCGGAGGGGAGACCCAGTACTTC.

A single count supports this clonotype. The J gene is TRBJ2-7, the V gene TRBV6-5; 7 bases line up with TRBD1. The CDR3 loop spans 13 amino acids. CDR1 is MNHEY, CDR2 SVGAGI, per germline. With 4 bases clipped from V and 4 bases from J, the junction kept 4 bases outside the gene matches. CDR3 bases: TGTGCCAGCAGTTCCATGACAGGGTACGAGCAGTACTTC. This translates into CASSSMTGYEQYF.

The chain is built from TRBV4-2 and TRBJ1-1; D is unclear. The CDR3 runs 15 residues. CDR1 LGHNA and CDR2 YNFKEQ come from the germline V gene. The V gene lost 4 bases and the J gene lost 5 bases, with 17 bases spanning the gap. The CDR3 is CASSLGVGGRTEAFF. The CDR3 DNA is TGTGCCAGCAGCCTCGGTGTCGGAGGGAGGACTGAAGCTTTCTTT.

As DNA, the CDR3 is TGCGCCAGCAGCTTGACAGGGTTTGGGGCCAACGTCCTGACTTTC. It translates to CASSLTGFGANVLTF. The chain has TRBV5-1 and TRBJ2-6, with D perhaps matching TRBD1 (6 bases). Germline V gives CDR1 SGHRS, CDR2 YFSETQ. Trimming removed 1 base from V and 3 bases from J, with 8 bases in between. The CDR3 sequence is 15 residues long.

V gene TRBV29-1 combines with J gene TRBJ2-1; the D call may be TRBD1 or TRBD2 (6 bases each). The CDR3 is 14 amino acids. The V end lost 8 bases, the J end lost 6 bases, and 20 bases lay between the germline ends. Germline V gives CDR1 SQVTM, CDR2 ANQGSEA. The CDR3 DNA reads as TGCAGCTTTTCGTCTGGAGGGGGGCGCAATGAGCAGTTCTTC. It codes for CSFSSGGGRNEQFF.

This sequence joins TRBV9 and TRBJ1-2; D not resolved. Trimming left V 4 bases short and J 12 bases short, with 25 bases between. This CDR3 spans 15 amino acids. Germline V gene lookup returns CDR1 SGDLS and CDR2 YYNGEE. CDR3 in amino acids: CASSPVELRRSAHTF. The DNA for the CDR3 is TGTGCCAGCAGCCCCGTTGAACTAAGACGGAGCGCCCACACCTTC.

The CDR3 coding sequence is TGCAGTGCTAGACGGACAGGGGATTCACCCCTCCACTTT. Its translation is CSARRTGDSPLHF. V usage is TRBV20-1 and J usage is TRBJ1-6; 9 nucleotides agree with TRBD1. After removal of 2 bases from V and 8 bases from J, the junction contained 1 base not matched to a gene. CDR1 DFQATT and CDR2 SNEGSKA come from the germline V gene (reference sequence). The CDR3 extends over 13 amino acids.

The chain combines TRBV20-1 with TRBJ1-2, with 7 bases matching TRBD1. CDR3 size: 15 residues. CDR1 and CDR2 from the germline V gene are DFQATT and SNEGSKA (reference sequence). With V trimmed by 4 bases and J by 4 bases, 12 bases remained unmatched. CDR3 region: CSAIPLDRRTYGYTF. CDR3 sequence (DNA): TGCAGTGCTATACCTCTGGACAGGAGAACCTATGGCTACACCTTC.

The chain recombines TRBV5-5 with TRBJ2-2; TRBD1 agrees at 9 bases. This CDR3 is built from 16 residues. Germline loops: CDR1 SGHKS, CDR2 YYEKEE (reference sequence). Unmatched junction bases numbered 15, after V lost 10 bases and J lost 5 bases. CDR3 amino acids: CASNDRGGRGTGELFF. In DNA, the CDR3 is TGTGCCTCCAACGACAGGGGGGGAAGGGGAACCGGGGAGCTGTTTTTT.

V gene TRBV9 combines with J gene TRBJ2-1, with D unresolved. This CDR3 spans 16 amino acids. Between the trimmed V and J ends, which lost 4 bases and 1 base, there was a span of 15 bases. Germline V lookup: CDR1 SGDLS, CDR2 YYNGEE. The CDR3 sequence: CASSIHTDLSYNEQFF. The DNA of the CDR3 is TGTGCCAGCAGCATTCACACGGATCTTTCCTACAATGAGCAGTTCTTC.